These T cell receptor beta chains were read from a single sample in a study of OX40 agonist ivuxolimab in advanced cancers. This table comes from immunoSEQ multiplex PCR, and its TCRdb copy is limited to in-frame clones, with some not included. The data show about 50,000 clones, about 80% seen once. Sequencing was performed on CD4+ or CD8+ T cells sorted from blood, taken in a trial of the OX40 agonist ivuxolimab. These receptors came from an adult with an advanced solid tumor such as melanoma, head and neck, liver or kidney cancer. Each CDR3 is given with its conserved first and last residue. A D gene is named only where the DNA matches it firmly. A clone size is listed for some rows: how often the clone was seen (once, few, many), or a class if it is expanded.

cdr3_aa cdr3_nt j_call v_call clone_size d_call
CASSRGQNYGYTF TGTGCCAGCAGCCGTGGACAGAACTATGGCTACACCTTC TRBJ1-2 TRBV6-6 NA NA
CASSFTGATGELFF TGTGCCAGCAGCTTTACAGGGGCCACCGGGGAGCTGTTTTTT TRBJ2-2 TRBV7-2 NA TRBD1
CASSWTGLPWGNEQFF TGTGCCAGCAGCTGGACCGGGCTCCCCTGGGGGAATGAGCAGTTCTTC TRBJ2-1 TRBV5-6 NA NA
CASSQRRGQVAEAFF TGCGCCAGCAGCCAACGGAGGGGGCAGGTGGCTGAAGCTTTCTTT TRBJ1-1 TRBV4-1 NA TRBD1
CASSSLGGELFF TGTGCCAGCAGTTCGCTAGGGGGGGAGCTGTTTTTT TRBJ2-2 TRBV27 few NA
CASSAQGASAEAFF TGTGCCAGCAGTGCACAGGGGGCAAGCGCTGAAGCTTTCTTT TRBJ1-1 TRBV2 NA TRBD1
CASSLASGRKMDTQYF TGTGCCAGCAGCTTAGCGTCAGGGCGGAAAATGGATACGCAGTATTTT TRBJ2-3 TRBV7-2 few NA
CASSLWAGVMNTEAFF TGTGCCAGCAGTTTATGGGCGGGAGTGATGAACACTGAAGCTTTCTTT TRBJ1-1 TRBV27 NA NA
CASSGQKAGRNEQFF TGTGCCAGCAGCGGGCAAAAAGCGGGAAGGAATGAGCAGTTCTTC TRBJ2-1 TRBV7-3 NA TRBD2
CASSPGDRGNYEQYF TGCGCCAGCAGCCCCGGGGACAGGGGGAACTACGAGCAGTACTTC TRBJ2-7 TRBV5-1 NA TRBD1
CASSPDSMNTEAFF TGTGCCAGCTCACCGGACAGTATGAACACTGAAGCTTTCTTT TRBJ1-1 TRBV18 few NA
CASSSGLAGAETQYF TGCGCCAGCAGCTCGGGACTAGCGGGAGCTGAGACCCAGTACTTC TRBJ2-5 TRBV5-1 NA TRBD2
CASSVDPGGLGYGYTF TGTGCCAGCAGCGTAGACCCAGGGGGCCTAGGGTATGGCTACACCTTC TRBJ1-2 TRBV9 NA TRBD1
CASSGGIAYYEQYF TGTGCCAGCAGTGGGGGAATTGCGTATTACGAGCAGTACTTC TRBJ2-7 TRBV6-1 NA NA
CASSLEEIDSGNTIYF TGCGCCAGCAGCTTGGAGGAGATAGACTCTGGAAACACCATATATTTT TRBJ1-3 TRBV5-1 NA NA
CAVGVPFNYGYTF TGTGCCGTCGGAGTCCCCTTTAACTATGGCTACACCTTC TRBJ1-2 TRBV6-5 NA NA
CASSVAGGLTDTQYF TGTGCCAGCAGCGTAGCGGGGGGGCTCACAGATACGCAGTATTTT TRBJ2-3 TRBV9 NA TRBD2
CASSVGSSTYEQYF TGTGCCAGCAGCGTTGGGAGTTCAACCTACGAGCAGTACTTC TRBJ2-7 TRBV9 NA NA
CASSTPTKGLAEQFF TGTGCCAGCAGCACCCCGACTAAGGGACTAGCGGAGCAGTTCTTC TRBJ2-1 TRBV7-8 NA TRBD2
CASSDLSEQYF TGTGCCAGCAGTGATCTCTCCGAGCAGTACTTC TRBJ2-7 TRBV6-5 NA NA
CASSLSLGHREQFF TGTGCCAGCAGCTTATCCTTAGGGCATAGGGAGCAGTTCTTC TRBJ2-1 TRBV7-9 NA NA
CASRQPGQKNTEAFF TGCGCCAGCAGGCAACCGGGACAGAAGAACACTGAAGCTTTCTTT TRBJ1-1 TRBV4-1 NA TRBD1
CASKNQWAASNTEAFF TGTGCCAGCAAAAATCAGTGGGCAGCTTCCAACACTGAAGCTTTCTTT TRBJ1-1 TRBV2 once NA
CASSLHRGATYEQYF TGTGCCAGCAGTCTGCATAGGGGGGCGACCTACGAGCAGTACTTC TRBJ2-7 TRBV6-5 NA NA
CASFLTGAAGELFF TGTGCCAGCTTCCTGACAGGGGCGGCCGGGGAGCTGTTTTTT TRBJ2-2 TRBV18 NA TRBD1
CASSLEVQPQHF TGTGCCAGCAGCTTAGAAGTTCAGCCCCAGCATTTT TRBJ1-5 TRBV7-9 NA NA
CASSPEQGNTEAFF TGTGCCAGCTCGCCGGAACAGGGTAACACTGAAGCTTTCTTT TRBJ1-1 TRBV2 NA NA
CSVEAARDRVTFF TGCAGCGTTGAAGCCGCCCGGGACAGGGTTACTTTCTTT TRBJ1-1 TRBV29-1 few TRBD1
CASSQRRPGTVNTQYF TGTGCCAGCAGCCAACGAAGACCCGGGACTGTGAATACGCAGTATTTT TRBJ2-3 TRBV14 NA NA
CASRVALWSNQPQHF TGTGCCAGCAGAGTGGCCTTGTGGTCAAATCAGCCCCAGCATTTT TRBJ1-5 TRBV2 few NA
CASSLGQGTGELFF TGTGCCAGCAGTCTTGGACAGGGCACCGGGGAGCTGTTTTTT TRBJ2-2 TRBV28 NA TRBD1
CASSLGPSSGSQYF TGTGCCAGCAGCTTAGGGCCTTCTAGCGGGAGTCAGTACTTC TRBJ2-7 TRBV7-3 NA TRBD2
CASSLQQNTEAFF TGCGCCAGCAGTTTACAGCAGAACACTGAAGCTTTCTTT TRBJ1-1 TRBV10-1 NA NA
CASSLTKVEGETQYF TGTGCCAGCTCTCTAACCAAGGTCGAGGGAGAGACCCAGTACTTC TRBJ2-5 TRBV18 few NA
CASSLFWDSGANVLTF TGTGCCAGCAGTTTATTTTGGGACTCTGGGGCCAACGTCCTGACTTTC TRBJ2-6 TRBV28 NA NA
CASSPIDRGFSGNTIYF TGTGCCAGCAGCCCGATTGACCGGGGTTTCTCTGGAAACACCATATATTTT TRBJ1-3 TRBV16 NA NA
CASSDYRAYEQYF TGTGCCAGCAGTGATTACAGAGCCTACGAGCAGTACTTC TRBJ2-7 TRBV6-1 once NA
CASSSVGPLGEQYF TGTGCCAGCAGCTCCGTAGGGCCCCTAGGGGAGCAGTACTTC TRBJ2-7 TRBV11-2 NA NA
CASSLGLADTQYF TGTGCCAGCAGCTTAGGACTAGCAGATACGCAGTATTTT TRBJ2-3 TRBV7-3 once TRBD2
CASSLGGQYNEQFF TGTGCCAGCAGCTTAGGGGGACAATACAATGAGCAGTTCTTC TRBJ2-1 TRBV7-3 NA NA
CASSTSDREQYF TGTGCCAGTAGTACCTCTGACCGGGAGCAGTACTTC TRBJ2-5 TRBV19 once NA
CAGLTQETQYF TGTGCGGGTCTGACCCAAGAGACCCAGTACTTC TRBJ2-5 TRBV7-9 NA NA
CASSHLSGELFF TGTGCCAGCAGCCATCTTAGCGGGGAGCTGTTTTTT TRBJ2-2 TRBV5-6 few NA
CASSTWDRVLTGELFF TGTGCCAGCAGCACATGGGACCGCGTACTTACCGGGGAGCTGTTTTTT TRBJ2-2 TRBV5-6 few NA
CASKRQSVSDTEAFF TGTGCCAGCAAGAGACAGTCCGTAAGTGACACTGAAGCTTTCTTT TRBJ1-1 TRBV2 NA NA
CASSSPSAPLYNEQFF TGTGCCAGCAGTTCCCCTAGCGCCCCACTCTACAATGAGCAGTTCTTC TRBJ2-1 TRBV27 NA NA
CASSSMGTGAYEQYF TGTGCCAGCTCATCTATGGGGACAGGGGCCTACGAGCAGTACTTC TRBJ2-7 TRBV18 once TRBD1
CASSNNNEKLFF TGTGCCAGCAGCAACAACAATGAAAAACTGTTTTTT TRBJ1-4 TRBV7-2 NA NA
CASSPTTSGGAREQFF TGTGCCAGCTCACCAACGACTAGCGGGGGGGCAAGAGAGCAGTTCTTC TRBJ2-1 TRBV18 NA TRBD2
CTSSHPREREASDEQYF TGCACCAGCAGCCACCCCCGGGAACGGGAAGCTTCGGACGAGCAGTACTTC TRBJ2-7 TRBV1 medium-sized NA
CSVPGLNTEAFF TGCAGCGTTCCGGGATTGAACACTGAAGCTTTCTTT TRBJ1-1 TRBV29-1 few NA
CASSLLERGTYGYTF TGCGCCAGCAGCTTACTTGAAAGGGGGACCTATGGCTACACCTTC TRBJ1-2 TRBV5-1 NA NA
CASSYSAGGRNEQFF TGTGCCAGCAGTTACTCGGCGGGGGGGCGCAATGAGCAGTTCTTC TRBJ2-1 TRBV6-6 NA TRBD2
CASSFAGLARQTQYF TGTGCCAGCAGCTTTGCTGGTCTAGCGAGGCAGACCCAGTACTTC TRBJ2-5 TRBV5-4 NA NA
CAWRFGTSGNEQFF TGTGCCTGGAGATTTGGAACTAGCGGCAATGAGCAGTTCTTC TRBJ2-1 TRBV30 NA TRBD2